Presented here are 5 T cell receptor beta chains from one specimen sequenced in a study of blood T cell repertoires in COVID-19. Some clones are missing from TCRdb's copy, which holds only in-frame ones; the method was immunoSEQ multiplex PCR. This table holds about 61,000 clones, around 77% found once. The material sequenced was peripheral blood. The receptors come from a man at least 80 years old with active or convalescent COVID-19.

The chain couples TRBV18 to TRBJ2-7; 7 bases match TRBD1. The CDR3 length is 13 residues. V gave up 8 bases and J gave up 3 bases; unmatched junction bases: 7. Germline CDR1 reads KGHSH; CDR2 reads LQKENI. CDR3 coding DNA: TGTGCCAGCAAGGGGACAGCGCTCTACGAGCAGTACTTC. As protein: CASKGTALYEQYF. Complete variable domain (other parts from reference TRBV18 and TRBJ2-7): NAGVMQNPRHLVRRRGQEARLRCSPMKGHSHVYWYRQLPEEGLKFMVYLQKENIIDESGMPKERFSAEFPKEGPSILRIQQVVRGDSAAYFCASKGTALYEQYFGPGTRLTVT.

The chain joins TRBV10-3 to TRBJ2-3; TRBD2 matches 8 bases. The CDR3 is 15 amino acids. Germline trimming cut 2 bases from V and 4 bases from J; bases unmatched to any gene: 5. Germline lookup yields CDR1 ENHRY and CDR2 SYGVKD. For the CDR3, the DNA is TGTGCCATCAGTGAGGACGGGGGGGCCTCAGATACGCAGTATTTT. Translation: CAISEDGGASDTQYF.

This chain connects TRBV27 to TRBJ2-3; 7 bases map to TRBD1. CDR3 length: 15 amino acids. Germline V gene lookup returns CDR1 MNHEY and CDR2 SMNVEV (reference sequence). Losses at the gene ends were 5 bases for V and 1 base for J; bases not matched to a gene: 6. The CDR3 nucleotides read TGTGCCAGCAGTGCCGGGACAGTGGGCACAGATACGCAGTATTTT. Its translation is CASSAGTVGTDTQYF.

This clone was observed at least ten times. The genes are TRBV4-1 and TRBJ2-1, with TRBD2 matching 7 bases. Germline V gene lookup returns CDR1 MGHRA and CDR2 YSYEKL. CDR3 length equals 14 residues. V gave up 3 bases and J gave up 5 bases; unmatched junction bases: 4. CDR3 region: CASSQSGTHNEQFF. DNA for the CDR3: TGCGCCAGCAGCCAGAGCGGGACTCACAATGAGCAGTTCTTC.

The chain carries TRBV19 and TRBJ1-2, with a weak D call TRBD1 (5 bases). Germline CDR1 and CDR2: LNHDA and SQIVND (reference sequence). This CDR3 is built from 13 residues. V lost 8 bases and J 3 bases, leaving 13 bases between the germline ends. CDR3: CASSPGYDYGYTF. The CDR3 bases are TGTGCCAGTTCACCAGGGTATGACTATGGCTACACCTTC.